These T cell receptor beta chains were read from a single sample in a study of T cells after yellow fever vaccination. One entry per CDR3 protein results from TCRdb running MiXCR on the 5' RACE reads. The table shows roughly 340,000 distinct CDR3 sequences, with about 9.5% occurring only once. The source was PBMCs, collected on the day of the first yellow fever vaccination. These receptor sequences come from a man between 18 and 35 years old who received the YFV17D yellow fever vaccine. CDR3s include the opening cysteine and the closing phenylalanine or tryptophan. D genes are given only for firm matches. Only some rows state a clone size, as once, few, many or a class for expanded clones.

length	V	D	size	J	CDR3
14	TRBV19	.	.	TRBJ1-5	CASSIDPRDQPQHF
15	TRBV12-3/TRBV12-4	.	many	TRBJ2-7	CASSLFLDYSYEQYF
13	TRBV5-4	TRBD1	few	TRBJ2-2	CASRQGEAGELFF
14	TRBV7-7	.	many	TRBJ1-3	CASSEGLPGNTIYF
13	TRBV12-3/TRBV12-4	.	few	TRBJ2-2	CASSKQGSGELFF
16	TRBV24-1	.	few	TRBJ2-1	CATSDSGRGGYNEQFF
14	TRBV4-3	.	many	TRBJ2-2	CASSQDRATGELFF
15	TRBV24-1	.	few	TRBJ2-3	CATSDVQGFTDTQYF
15	TRBV28	TRBD1	.	TRBJ1-3	CASSKGGQGGHTIYF
14	TRBV7-9	.	many	TRBJ2-3	CASSFWTGTDTQYF
14	TRBV27	.	few	TRBJ2-7	CASSMLPDSYEQYF
14	TRBV6-5	.	few	TRBJ2-1	CASSYSLGLDEQFF
15	TRBV20-1	.	many	TRBJ2-3	CSAQRGGASTDTQYF
13	TRBV5-4	.	many	TRBJ1-5	CASSLDYNQPQHF
13	TRBV28	.	many	TRBJ1-1	CASSLGFGGRTFF
15	TRBV9	.	.	TRBJ1-1	CASSPSIGIRGEAFF
15	TRBV5-6	.	.	TRBJ1-3	CASSDGRFSGNTIYF
17	TRBV6-1	TRBD1	.	TRBJ1-1	CASRNPQGAYSNTEAFF
16	TRBV5-1	.	many	TRBJ1-1	CASSSLPGVGDTEAFF
16	TRBV10-3	TRBD1	.	TRBJ2-5	CAMSESATGQQETQYF
16	TRBV4-1	TRBD2	.	TRBJ2-3	CASSPSPGLAPDTQYF
14	TRBV4-3	.	many	TRBJ1-6	CASSQGGANSPLHF
15	TRBV11-2	TRBD1	.	TRBJ1-6	CASSLVTGAQTPLHF
14	TRBV4-3	.	few	TRBJ1-2	CASSQFGSLDGYTF
14	TRBV4-3	.	few	TRBJ1-1	CASSQERMNTEAFF
15	TRBV4-3	.	many	TRBJ1-3	CASSQAFQGGNTIYF
13	TRBV14	.	.	TRBJ2-7	CASSLPGLYEQYF
13	TRBV5-1	.	.	TRBJ1-2	CASSPGTEYGYTF
14	TRBV18	.	few	TRBJ2-3	CASSPNSNTDTQYF
14	TRBV5-1	TRBD1	few	TRBJ2-3	CASSVTGRGDTQYF
13	TRBV4-1	.	.	TRBJ1-1	CASSQVGGTEAFF
16	TRBV5-1	TRBD2	few	TRBJ2-1	CASSPAPSGAYNEQFF
13	TRBV10-3	.	few	TRBJ2-1	CAISRTAYNEQFF
15	TRBV12-3/TRBV12-4	.	few	TRBJ1-1	CASSPWEALNTEAFF
15	TRBV20-1	TRBD2	.	TRBJ2-3	CSASLAGVGTDTQYF
16	TRBV7-2	TRBD1	.	TRBJ1-1	CASSPDGTGVGTEAFF
14	TRBV5-6	TRBD1	.	TRBJ2-7	CASSKGQGSLEQYF
14	TRBV20-1	.	.	TRBJ1-2	CSARDFRGAEGYTF
13	TRBV15	.	.	TRBJ2-7	CATSRDPSDEQYF
14	TRBV29-1	.	few	TRBJ2-1	CSVEEGYGDNEQFF
16	TRBV12-3/TRBV12-4	TRBD1	few	TRBJ1-1	CASSLAWGQGNTEAFF
11	TRBV10-3	.	.	TRBJ1-2	CAISESTEKTF
16	TRBV20-1	TRBD1	.	TRBJ1-6	CSARGTGATYNSPLHF
14	TRBV15	.	few	TRBJ1-2	CATSRGAGKGGYTF
14	TRBV9	.	few	TRBJ2-5	CASSVNQGRETQYF
14	TRBV5-1	.	many	TRBJ2-1	CASSIGTPTDEQFF
19	TRBV21-1	.	.	TRBJ2-3	CASSKGVREFDPNTDTQYF
16	TRBV7-2	TRBD2	few	TRBJ2-7	CASSLAPGGTGYEQYF
16	TRBV6-5	TRBD1	.	TRBJ2-2	CASSYGYRGGTGELFF
14	TRBV6-2/TRBV6-3	.	many	TRBJ2-1	CASSYNLGGGEQFF
15	TRBV7-6	.	.	TRBJ2-1	CASSFTAESVDEQFF
16	TRBV2	.	.	TRBJ1-1	CASSEIWLVVNTEAFF
17	TRBV5-1	TRBD1	.	TRBJ1-6	CASSNRQGGTYNSPLHF